Listed here are 16 T cell receptor beta chains from one sample, sequenced in a study of somatic mutations in cytotoxic T cells in rheumatoid arthritis. Sequenced by immunoSEQ multiplex PCR; TCRdb stores in-frame clones only, minus some. The sample contains several thousand clones, more than 50% of which appear only once. Sequenced material: CD8+ T cells sorted from blood. The receptors derive from a woman in her 40s in good health.

CDR3 nucleotide sequence: TGTGCCAGCAGCCCCGTTTCCGTAGCCCCTTCCTACGAGCAGTACTTC. Amino acid sequence: CASSPVSVAPSYEQYF. The chain is built from TRBV28 and TRBJ2-7; D is unclear. The V gene lost 6 bases and the J gene lost 1 base, with 19 bases spanning the gap. This CDR3 has 16 residues. CDR1 is MDHEN, CDR2 SYDVKM, per germline.

This clone was picked up a small number of times. The V call is TRBV7-9, the J call TRBJ2-1; TRBD2 aligns across 13 bases. The CDR3 spans 15 residues. With V trimmed by 5 bases and J by 8 bases, 6 bases remained unmatched. Germline V gives CDR1 SEHNR, CDR2 FQNEAQ (reference sequence). The chain's CDR3 is CASSARLAGGHEQFF. CDR3 nucleotides: TGTGCCAGCAGCGCTAGACTAGCGGGAGGTCATGAGCAGTTCTTC.

The chain has TRBV6-5 and TRBJ1-2; D ambiguous. Germline V gene lookup returns CDR1 MNHEY and CDR2 SVGAGI. V lost 4 bases and J 4 bases, leaving 10 bases between the germline ends. The CDR3 extends over 13 amino acids. The CDR3 DNA sequence: TGTGCCAGCAGTTTATATCCCAGCTATGGCTACACCTTC. It yields the protein CASSLYPSYGYTF.

The chain uses TRBV10-2 and TRBJ2-2; no reliable D call. The V end was cut by 0 bases, the J end by 4 bases, with 9 bases between. CDR1 and CDR2 (germline): WSHSY, SAAADI. The CDR3 is 15 amino acids. The CDR3 region has the DNA TGCGCCAGCAGTGAGTCCGGGCAGCTCACCGGGGAGCTGTTTTTT. Protein: CASSESGQLTGELFF.

This rearrangement joins TRBV7-9 to TRBJ2-1; D unresolved. CDR3 length: 15 amino acids. Trimming stripped 2 bases from V and 5 bases from J, with 13 bases between. The germline gives CDR1 SEHNR, CDR2 FQNEAQ (reference sequence). CDR3 region: CASSLLQQWDNEQFF. The DNA for the CDR3 is TGTGCCAGCAGCTTACTCCAGCAGTGGGACAATGAGCAGTTCTTC.

J is TRBJ1-1 and V is TRBV7-9; D call uncertain. The germline V gene encodes CDR1 SEHNR and CDR2 FQNEAQ (reference sequence). This CDR3 is 15 amino acids long. V gave up 2 bases and J gave up 1 base, with 11 bases separating them. In DNA, the CDR3 is TGTGCCAGCAGCTTAATGAGACCTCCGAACACTGAAGCTTTCTTT. Residues: CASSLMRPPNTEAFF.

The DNA for the CDR3 is TGCGCCAGCAGCCAAGACCCCGGACTAGCGGCAACCTACAATGAGCAGTTCTTC. This gives the protein CASSQDPGLAATYNEQFF. The V and J genes are TRBV4-1 and TRBJ2-1; 10 bases align to TRBD2. Trimming removed 0 bases from V and 2 bases from J; junction bases left unmatched: 7. CDR1 and CDR2 from the germline V gene are MGHRA and YSYEKL. The CDR3 length is 18 residues.

The chain couples TRBV4-1 to TRBJ2-7, with 10 positions matching TRBD2. CDR3 length: 14 amino acids. CDR1 is MGHRA and CDR2 is YSYEKL in the germline V gene. V trimming: 3 bases; J trimming: 4 bases; junction bases outside the gene matches: 3. This chain's CDR3 is CASSHRTSGYEQYF. CDR3 bases: TGCGCCAGCAGCCACCGGACTAGCGGTTACGAGCAGTACTTC.

V is TRBV27 and J is TRBJ2-1; no definite D call. Germline values: CDR1 MNHEY, CDR2 SMNVEV (reference sequence). The length of the CDR3 is 14 residues. Trimming took 4 bases from V and 0 from J, leaving 7 bases between them. The CDR3, as DNA: TGTGCCAGCAGTTCGCTGAGCTCCTACAATGAGCAGTTCTTC. Amino acids: CASSSLSSYNEQFF.

The rearrangement joins TRBV7-2 to TRBJ2-7; D gene unclear. Germline V gene lookup returns CDR1 SGHTA and CDR2 FQGNSA. This CDR3 has 17 amino acids. Between the trimmed V and J ends, which lost 5 bases and 4 bases, there was a span of 24 bases. CDR3 sequence reads: CASSPRGPMRMGYEQYF. The CDR3 region has the DNA TGTGCCAGCAGCCCCCGCGGACCGATGAGAATGGGGTACGAGCAGTACTTC.

J is TRBJ2-1 and V is TRBV5-4; perhaps TRBD1 as D (6 bases). V lost 1 base, J lost 3 bases, and 17 bases lay in between. Germline V CDR1 and CDR2: SGHNT, YYREEE (reference sequence). The CDR3 loop spans 17 amino acids. The CDR3 sequence: CASSLPVGRGNYNEQFF. The CDR3 region has the DNA TGTGCCAGCAGCTTGCCTGTGGGCAGGGGTAACTACAATGAGCAGTTCTTC.

This clone was counted only a few times. V usage is TRBV6-5 and J usage is TRBJ1-5; tentatively, D is TRBD1 (5 bases). Germline lookup yields CDR1 MNHEY and CDR2 SVGAGI. Trimming pared 8 bases from V and 4 bases from J, leaving 6 bases between. This CDR3 is built from 11 residues. The CDR3 DNA reads as TGTGCCAGCGGGGGGAATCAGCCCCAGCATTTT. This gives the protein CASGGNQPQHF.

This rearrangement joins TRBV5-6 to TRBJ2-3, with no clear D. Germline assignment: CDR1 SGHDT and CDR2 YYEEEE. CDR3 length: 12 amino acids. Trimming pared 1 base from V and 7 bases from J, leaving 7 bases between. Written as DNA, the CDR3 is TGTGCCAGCAGCTTGAGCTCTAATACGCAGTATTTT. As protein: CASSLSSNTQYF.

V gene TRBV28 combines with J gene TRBJ2-5; D is unclear. CDR3 length: 11 residues. The V end was cut by 5 bases, the J end by 5 bases, with 6 bases between. CDR1 and CDR2 from the germline V gene are MDHEN and SYDVKM. In DNA, the CDR3 is TGTGCCAGCAGTCCACGCGAGACCCAGTACTTC. Its translation is CASSPRETQYF.

The CDR3 bases are TGTGCCAGCAGGCCGGTAGCGGGAGGAAATCTGGATCCGCAGTATTTT. Protein: CASRPVAGGNLDPQYF. The V and J genes are TRBV28 and TRBJ2-3; 10 nucleotides agree with TRBD2. Germline values: CDR1 MDHEN, CDR2 SYDVKM. V lost 6 bases and J lost 10; bases outside the gene matches: 16. The CDR3 spans 16 residues.

The genes are TRBV6-6 and TRBJ1-1; the D gene is possibly TRBD1 (5 bases). Looked up from germline, CDR1 is MNHNY and CDR2 is SVGAGI (reference sequence). Trimming took off 0 bases at V and 3 bases at J, with 8 bases between the two ends. CDR3 size: 14 residues. In nucleotides, the CDR3 is TGTGCCAGCAGTTACTCCCGGGGCTACACTGAAGCTTTCTTT. Amino acids: CASSYSRGYTEAFF.